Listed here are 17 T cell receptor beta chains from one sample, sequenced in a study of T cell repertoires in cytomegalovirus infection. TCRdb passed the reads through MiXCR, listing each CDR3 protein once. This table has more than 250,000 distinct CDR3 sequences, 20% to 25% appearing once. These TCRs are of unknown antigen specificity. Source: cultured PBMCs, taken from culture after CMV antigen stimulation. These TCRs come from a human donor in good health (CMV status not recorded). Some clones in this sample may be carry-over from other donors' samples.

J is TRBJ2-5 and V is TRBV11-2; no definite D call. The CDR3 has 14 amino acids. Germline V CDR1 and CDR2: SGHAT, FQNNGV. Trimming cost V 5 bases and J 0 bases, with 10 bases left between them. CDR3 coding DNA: TGTGCCAGCAGCAACTACATGTACCAAGAGACCCAGTACTTC. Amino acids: CASSNYMYQETQYF.

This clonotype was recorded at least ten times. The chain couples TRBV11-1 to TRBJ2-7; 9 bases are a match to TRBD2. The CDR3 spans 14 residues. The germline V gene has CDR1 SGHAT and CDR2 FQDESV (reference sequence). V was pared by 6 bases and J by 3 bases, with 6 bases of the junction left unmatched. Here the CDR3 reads CASSPLSGSYEQYF. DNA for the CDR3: TGTGCCAGCAGTCCCCTTAGCGGGAGCTACGAGCAGTACTTC.

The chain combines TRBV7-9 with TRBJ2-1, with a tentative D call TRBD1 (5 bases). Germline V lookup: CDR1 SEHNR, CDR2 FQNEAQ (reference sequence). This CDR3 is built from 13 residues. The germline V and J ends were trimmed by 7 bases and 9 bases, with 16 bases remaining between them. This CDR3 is CASILPRVGEQFF. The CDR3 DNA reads TGTGCCAGCATCCTTCCCAGGGTGGGTGAGCAGTTCTTC.

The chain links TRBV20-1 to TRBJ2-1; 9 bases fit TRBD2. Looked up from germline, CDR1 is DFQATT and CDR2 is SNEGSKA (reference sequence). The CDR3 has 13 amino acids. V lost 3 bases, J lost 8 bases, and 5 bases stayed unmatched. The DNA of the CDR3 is TGCAGTGCTAGGGTGGCGGGAGGGGATGAGCAGTTCTTC. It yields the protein CSARVAGGDEQFF.

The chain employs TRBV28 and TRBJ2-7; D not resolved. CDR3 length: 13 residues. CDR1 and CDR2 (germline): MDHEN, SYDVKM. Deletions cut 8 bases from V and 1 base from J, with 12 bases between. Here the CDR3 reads CASVSGDSYEQYF. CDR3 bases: TGTGCCAGCGTGTCAGGCGATTCCTACGAGCAGTACTTC.

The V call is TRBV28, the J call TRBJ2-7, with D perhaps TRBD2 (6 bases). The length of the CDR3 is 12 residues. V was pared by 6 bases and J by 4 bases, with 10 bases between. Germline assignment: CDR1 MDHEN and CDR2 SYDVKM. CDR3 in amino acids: CASSSGVYEQYF. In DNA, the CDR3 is TGTGCCAGCAGCTCGGGAGTTTACGAGCAGTACTTC.

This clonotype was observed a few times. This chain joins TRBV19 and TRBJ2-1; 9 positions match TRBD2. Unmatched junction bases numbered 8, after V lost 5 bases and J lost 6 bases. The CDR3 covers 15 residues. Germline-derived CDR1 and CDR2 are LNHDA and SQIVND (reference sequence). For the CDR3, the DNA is TGTGCCAGTAGTCGCAGCGGGAGGACACTCAATGAGCAGTTCTTC. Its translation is CASSRSGRTLNEQFF. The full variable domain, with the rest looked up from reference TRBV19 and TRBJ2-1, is DGGITQSPKYLFRKEGQNVTLSCEQNLNHDAMYWYRQDPGQGLRLIYYSQIVNDFQKGDIAEGYSVSREKKESFPLTVTSAQKNPTAFYLCASSRSGRTLNEQFFGPGTRLTVL.

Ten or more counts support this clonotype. This CDR3 reads CASTPGGWASYEQYF. The CDR3 DNA sequence: TGTGCCAGCACCCCGGGAGGGTGGGCTTCCTACGAGCAGTACTTC. J is TRBJ2-7 and V is TRBV7-9; 8 nucleotides agree with TRBD2. The germline V gene has CDR1 SEHNR and CDR2 FQNEAQ (reference sequence). The J segment lost 1 base and the V segment lost 7 bases, leaving 9 bases of the junction unmatched. The CDR3 extends over 15 amino acids.

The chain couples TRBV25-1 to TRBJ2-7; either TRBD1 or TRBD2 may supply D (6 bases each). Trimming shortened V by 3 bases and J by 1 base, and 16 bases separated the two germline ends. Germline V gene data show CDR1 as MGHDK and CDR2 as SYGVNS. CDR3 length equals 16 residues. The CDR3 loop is CASSDTGALRSYEQYF. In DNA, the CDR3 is TGTGCCAGCAGTGACACGGGGGCGCTGAGGTCCTACGAGCAGTACTTC.

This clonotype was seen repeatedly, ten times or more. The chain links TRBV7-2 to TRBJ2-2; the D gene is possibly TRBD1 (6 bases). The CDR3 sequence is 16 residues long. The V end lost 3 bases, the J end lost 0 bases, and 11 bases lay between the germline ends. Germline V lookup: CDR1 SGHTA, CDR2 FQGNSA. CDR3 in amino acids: CASSFDRSANTGELFF. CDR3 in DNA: TGTGCCAGCAGCTTTGACAGGTCGGCGAACACCGGGGAGCTGTTTTTT.

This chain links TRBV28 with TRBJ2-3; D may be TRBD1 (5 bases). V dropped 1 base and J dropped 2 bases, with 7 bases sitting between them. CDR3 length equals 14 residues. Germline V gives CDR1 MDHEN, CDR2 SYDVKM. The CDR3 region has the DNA TGTGCCAGCAGTTTATCAGGGTTCACAGATACGCAGTATTTT. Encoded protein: CASSLSGFTDTQYF. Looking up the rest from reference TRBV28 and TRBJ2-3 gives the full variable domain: DVKVTQSSRYLVKRTGEKVFLECVQDMDHENMFWYRQDPGLGLRLIYFSYDVKMKEKGDIPEGYSVSREKKERFSLILESASTNQTSMYLCASSLSGFTDTQYFGPGTRLTVL.

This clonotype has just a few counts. CDR3 protein: CASSTTGHSYNEQFF. The DNA of the CDR3 is TGTGCCAGCAGCACAACAGGGCACTCCTACAATGAGCAGTTCTTC. The rearrangement joins TRBV11-2 to TRBJ2-1; tentative D call: TRBD1 (6 bases). There are 15 residues in the CDR3. Germline-derived CDR1 and CDR2 are SGHAT and FQNNGV. Between the trimmed V and J ends, which lost 5 bases and 0 bases, there was a span of 11 bases.

CDR3 protein: CASSQDIAGVYEQYF. The CDR3 DNA is TGTGCCAGCAGCCAAGATATAGCGGGAGTCTACGAGCAGTACTTC. The chain couples TRBV4-2 to TRBJ2-7; 9 bases fit TRBD2. The CDR3 extends over 15 amino acids. After removal of 0 bases from V and 3 bases from J, the junction contained 3 bases not matched to a gene. The germline gives CDR1 LGHNA, CDR2 YNFKEQ.

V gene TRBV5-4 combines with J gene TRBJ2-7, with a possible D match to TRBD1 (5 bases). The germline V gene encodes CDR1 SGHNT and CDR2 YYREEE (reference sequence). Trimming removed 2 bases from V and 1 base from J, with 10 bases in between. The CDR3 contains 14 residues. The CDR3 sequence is CASSLIDSSYEQYV. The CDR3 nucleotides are TGTGCCAGCAGCTTAATCGACAGTTCCTACGAGCAGTACGTC.

The CDR3 region has the DNA TGTGCCAGCTTTGGGACGTCCGGAACAGGGAACACCGGGGAGCTGTTTTTT. Residues: CASFGTSGTGNTGELFF. The J gene is TRBJ2-2, the V gene TRBV6-1, with D perhaps matching TRBD1 or TRBD2 (5 bases each). The CDR3 extends over 17 amino acids. Looked up from germline, CDR1 is MNHNS and CDR2 is SASEGT. V was clipped by 8 bases and J by 1 base, with 20 bases between them.

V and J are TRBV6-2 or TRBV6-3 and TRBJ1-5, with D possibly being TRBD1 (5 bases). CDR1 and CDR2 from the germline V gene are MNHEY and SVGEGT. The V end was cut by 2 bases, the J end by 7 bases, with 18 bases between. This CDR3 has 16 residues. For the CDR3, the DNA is TGTGCCAGCAGTTACATCGGGACTTTCGGCAGCCAGCCCCAGCATTTT. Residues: CASSYIGTFGSQPQHF.

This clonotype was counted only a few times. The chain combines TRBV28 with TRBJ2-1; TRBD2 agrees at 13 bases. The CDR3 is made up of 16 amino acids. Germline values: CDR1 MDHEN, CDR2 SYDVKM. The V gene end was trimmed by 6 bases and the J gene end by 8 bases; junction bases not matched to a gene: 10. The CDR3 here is CASSGTSGIGKDEQFF. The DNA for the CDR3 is TGTGCCAGCAGCGGGACTAGCGGGATCGGGAAGGATGAGCAGTTCTTC.